These T cell receptor beta chains were read from a single sample in a study of shared clonotypes between healthy human individuals. The table came from immunoSEQ multiplex PCR; TCRdb's copy has only in-frame clones and leaves some out. This sample has around 1,000,000 clones, with 60% to 80% found just once. The source material was memory CD4+ T cells from PBMCs. Receptors were obtained from a man between 18 and 29 years old in good health. Some clones in this sample may be carry-over from other donors' samples. Each CDR3 is given with its conserved first and last residue. The D gene is left open where the match is weak. Only some rows state a clone size, as once, few, many or a class for expanded clones.

clone_size d_call j_call v_call cdr3_nt cdr3_aa
once - TRBJ2-5 TRBV5-8 TGTGCCAGCAGCTTGGGGTCAACGACCCAAGAGACCCAGTACTTC CASSLGSTTQETQYF
- - TRBJ1-3 TRBV4-1 TGCGCCAGCAGCCAAGTTCCTGGAAACACCATATATTTT CASSQVPGNTIYF
- TRBD1 TRBJ2-7 TRBV18 TGTGCCAGCTCACATTCGGACAGGGCGTCCTACGAGCAGTACTTC CASSHSDRASYEQYF
- - TRBJ2-3 TRBV7-2 TGTGCCAGCAGCCCAGCTGATACGCAGTATTTT CASSPADTQYF
- - TRBJ1-5 TRBV28 TGTGCCAGCAGTTTAGGGGGAAGACAGCCCCAGCATTTT CASSLGGRQPQHF
- - TRBJ2-1 TRBV6-1 TGTGCCAGCAGCCGGGACCCCCGGGGTGAGCAGTTCTTC CASSRDPRGEQFF
- - TRBJ1-2 TRBV5-1 TGCGCCAGCAGCTTGTTCTTTCGAGATGGCGTTGGCTACACCTTC CASSLFFRDGVGYTF
- - TRBJ2-2 TRBV19 TGTGCCAGTAGTCCCCGACTCCCTGCCGGGACCGGGGAGCTGTTTTTT CASSPRLPAGTGELFF
- - TRBJ2-5 TRBV7-2 TGTGCCAGCAGCTTAGGGACTTTCCAAGAGACCCAGTACTTC CASSLGTFQETQYF
few TRBD1 TRBJ2-7 TRBV5-6 TGTGCCAGCAGCTCACAGGGGAGTGGTCTTACGCGAGAGCAGTACTTC CASSSQGSGLTREQYF
- - TRBJ2-5 TRBV19 TGTGCCAGTAGTATAGCGGGCTCCTCCAACCCATACTTC CASSIAGSSNPYF
once TRBD2 TRBJ2-1 TRBV18 TGTGCCAGCTCACCACCGAGGCTAGCGGGAAACAATGAGCAGTTCTTC CASSPPRLAGNNEQFF
- - TRBJ2-7 TRBV5-4 TGTGCCAGCAGCTTGGGTGGGGATAGGAACGAGCAGTACTTC CASSLGGDRNEQYF
- - TRBJ1-3 TRBV27 TGTGCCAGCAAAGAATCCCAATCCGGGGTTGACACCATATATTTT CASKESQSGVDTIYF
few TRBD1 TRBJ1-1 TRBV7-8 TGTGCCAGCAGCTTACAGGGGGACACTGAAGCTTTCTTT CASSLQGDTEAFF
- TRBD2 TRBJ2-1 TRBV28 TGTGCCAGCAGTTCGGGACTAGCGGCGAGGGAGCAGTTCTTC CASSSGLAAREQFF
- - TRBJ2-5 TRBV11-3 TGTGCCAGCAGCTCCGCCCGGGAGACCCAGTACTTC CASSSARETQYF
- - TRBJ1-1 TRBV7-3 TGTGCCAGCAGCCTTTCAGCGAACACTGAAGCTTTCTTT CASSLSANTEAFF
- - TRBJ1-5 TRBV28 TGTGCCAGCGGCTCACGGGGCTATAGCAATCAGCCCCAGCATTTT CASGSRGYSNQPQHF
- TRBD2 TRBJ2-7 TRBV28 TGTGCCAGCAGAAACCCGGGAGGGCCGGCGCAGTACTTC CASRNPGGPAQYF
- TRBD1 TRBJ1-2 TRBV19 TGTGCCAGCAACCCTAAAGGACAGGGTTACTATGGCTACACCTTC CASNPKGQGYYGYTF
- - TRBJ2-7 TRBV7-2 TGTGCCAGCAGCTTAGGGCGGACAGCCCCCTACGAGCAGTACTTC CASSLGRTAPYEQYF
- - TRBJ1-1 TRBV11-3 TGTGCCAGCAGCCAACAGGGCACGAACACTGAAGCTTTCTTT CASSQQGTNTEAFF
- - TRBJ2-7 TRBV9 TGTGCCAGCAGCCTAGCCGAGGGCTACGAGCAGTACTTC CASSLAEGYEQYF
- TRBD1 TRBJ1-5 TRBV4-3 TGCGCCAGCAGCCAAGATACAGGGGGCTATCAGCCCCAGCATTTT CASSQDTGGYQPQHF
- TRBD2 TRBJ2-5 TRBV27 TGTGCCAGCAGTCTAGACTGGGAGGGTGCCCAAGAGACCCAGTACTTC CASSLDWEGAQETQYF
- TRBD1 TRBJ1-3 TRBV9 TGTGCCAGCAGCCCCCGACAGGGAATTACTGGAAACACCATATATTTT CASSPRQGITGNTIYF
- TRBD2 TRBJ2-2 TRBV4-1 TGCGCCAGCAGCCAATCGGGAGGGGTGAGCGGGGAGCTGTTTTTT CASSQSGGVSGELFF
- - TRBJ2-5 TRBV10-3 TGTGCCATCGCGGGGGCGGGACCGGGGCGGACCCAGTACTTC CAIAGAGPGRTQYF
- - TRBJ2-3 TRBV7-2 TGTGCCAGCAGCTTAGTCGCGGGTACAGATACGCAGTATTTT CASSLVAGTDTQYF
- TRBD1 TRBJ2-7 TRBV7-2 TGTGCCAGCAGCCACCGGGACAGCTCCTCCTACGAGCAGTACTTC CASSHRDSSSYEQYF
- - TRBJ1-2 TRBV30 TGTGCCTGGTCCCGAGGGGGGAACTATGGCTACACCTTC CAWSRGGNYGYTF
- - TRBJ1-1 TRBV2 TGTGCCAGCAGAGGGGAAACTGAAGCTTTCTTT CASRGETEAFF
- - TRBJ2-5 TRBV9 TGTGCCAGCAGCGTAGGGCAGGGCGGGGAGACCCAGTACTTC CASSVGQGGETQYF
- TRBD1 TRBJ1-2 TRBV6-5 TGTGCCAGCAGTTCTACAGGGGGCGCAGGGAACTATGGCTACACCTTC CASSSTGGAGNYGYTF
- - TRBJ2-2 TRBV11-2 TGTGCCAGCAGCCCTCTCACTAAGAAGTTCAGGGAGCTGTTTTTT CASSPLTKKFRELFF
- TRBD2 TRBJ2-1 TRBV18 TGTGCCAGCTCACCAGGGGCTAGCGGTGAGCAGTTCTTC CASSPGASGEQFF
- TRBD2 TRBJ2-5 TRBV28 TGTGCCAGCAGTTTATCGAATAGCGGGAGACGGAGAGAGACCCAGTACTTC CASSLSNSGRRRETQYF
- - TRBJ2-4 TRBV2 TGTGCCAGCAGTCTTCCCCCTGGGGCCAAAAACATTCAGTACTTC CASSLPPGAKNIQYF
- - TRBJ2-3 TRBV5-4 TGTGCCAGCAGCTTGGTCCAGTACACAGATACGCAGTATTTT CASSLVQYTDTQYF
- TRBD1 TRBJ2-7 TRBV7-3 TGTGCCAGCAGCTTAGATCGTCAGGGGGCTTACGAGCAGTACTTC CASSLDRQGAYEQYF
few - TRBJ1-2 TRBV7-9 TGTGCCAGCAGCCCCAGCGGGGGTTCCCCCTATGGCTACACCTTC CASSPSGGSPYGYTF
- - TRBJ1-2 TRBV19 TGTGCCAGTAGCTCCCCCACAGGGTCCTATGGCTACACCTTC CASSSPTGSYGYTF
- TRBD1 TRBJ1-1 TRBV18 TGTGCCAGCTCACCACCAAACAGGGGGATCTTGAACACTGAAGCTTTCTTT CASSPPNRGILNTEAFF
- - TRBJ2-7 TRBV6-6 TGCGTCAGCAGTTACCCTGAGCGGACGGGAAGCTACGAGCAGTACTTC CVSSYPERTGSYEQYF
many TRBD2 TRBJ2-7 TRBV6-5 TGTGCCAGCAGCCGTAGCGGGAGAACCAACGAGCAGTACTTC CASSRSGRTNEQYF
- - TRBJ1-5 TRBV30 TGTGCCTGGAGCGTTCCAGGGCACAATCAGCCCCAGCATTTT CAWSVPGHNQPQHF
once TRBD2 TRBJ2-7 TRBV28 TGTGCCAGCAGTTTTCGGCCCGGGACTAGCGGGAGATCCGAGCAGTACTTC CASSFRPGTSGRSEQYF
- - TRBJ2-7 TRBV5-6 TGTGCCAGCAGCTTGGGGCAGCAGTACGAGCAGTACTTC CASSLGQQYEQYF
- - TRBJ2-3 TRBV9 TGTGCCAGCAGCGTAGAGCAAGGAGGCACAGATACGCAGTATTTT CASSVEQGGTDTQYF
- TRBD1 TRBJ1-4 TRBV2 TGTGCCAGCAGTGAAGGACAGGGGTATGAAAAACTGTTTTTT CASSEGQGYEKLFF
- - TRBJ2-5 TRBV14 TGTGCCAGCAGCCGTGGGGTCCAAGAGACCCAGTACTTC CASSRGVQETQYF
- - TRBJ1-2 TRBV7-9 TGTGCCAGCAGCCACAGAGATCGACCGACCGGCGGCTACACCTTC CASSHRDRPTGGYTF